Listed below are T cell receptor beta chains from one sample, sequenced in a study of blood T cell repertoires in COVID-19. Repertoires were generated with immunoSEQ multiplex PCR, while TCRdb's copy carries only in-frame clones and drops some. The sample contains hundreds of thousands of clones, more than 70% of which appear only once. Sequencing was carried out using peripheral blood. All receptors come from a woman aged 60 to 75 with COVID-19, enrolled during active disease. The conserved cysteine and the conserved F or W are not part of the CDR3 here.

J,V,CDR3
TRBJ2-2,TRBV6-2/TRBV6-3,ASSPTGVNTGELF
TRBJ2-3,TRBV5-1,ASSLRGGVGTDTQY
TRBJ1-6,TRBV5-1,ASSPTRNSERSLH
TRBJ1-2,TRBV4-2,ASSQDRGGANYGYT
TRBJ2-3,TRBV25-1,ASSVGREGDTQY
TRBJ2-2,TRBV18,ASSPPPRSTGELF
TRBJ1-5,TRBV27,ASTSGGSNQPQH
TRBJ2-1,TRBV5-1,ASSHRVSNEQF
TRBJ2-3,TRBV6-6,ASGGTGEGTDTQY
TRBJ2-3,TRBV19,ASSMNRVPRTDTQY
TRBJ2-2,TRBV7-3,ASSLVAGMSAGELF
TRBJ2-3,TRBV5-4,ASSPRLAGGRTDTQY
TRBJ2-3,TRBV5-4,ASSLPGQDFTDTQY
TRBJ2-3,TRBV3-1/TRBV3-2,ASSQDVPVGMSGGARDTQY
TRBJ2-5,TRBV19,ASSMRGETQY
TRBJ2-1,TRBV6-5,ASSYSIIRGYNEQF
TRBJ1-2,TRBV3-1/TRBV3-2,ASSFSRGNYGYT
TRBJ1-1,TRBV7-9,ASSPIPTGDTEAF
TRBJ2-3,TRBV7-2,ASSPRGRADTQY
TRBJ1-3,TRBV18,ASSQGQALSGNTIY
TRBJ2-1,TRBV2,ASRWEASGYNEQF
TRBJ1-2,TRBV6-5,ASSYATGIFYGYT
TRBJ1-6,TRBV2,ASSGTDNSPLH
TRBJ2-5,TRBV9,ASSGGGEETQY
TRBJ1-2,TRBV19,ASGGQGASLPGGYT
TRBJ1-2,TRBV19,ASSQSRLQDGYT
TRBJ2-7,TRBV6-5,ASSRQGSYEQY
TRBJ2-2,TRBV24-1,ATSDLVLAGENTGELF
TRBJ1-5,TRBV6-5,ASSYPDRNSNQPQH
TRBJ1-4,TRBV5-1,ASSKTWGGATNEKLF
TRBJ2-1,TRBV6-5,ASRVTEDRYNEQF
TRBJ1-6,TRBV6-4,ASSHDRGNSPLH
TRBJ1-2,TRBV29-1,SARDYGYT
TRBJ2-2,TRBV5-1,ASSQTGNTGELF
TRBJ2-1,TRBV19,ASSVDSGGRSEQF
TRBJ2-2,TRBV5-4,ASSLLAGDLTGELF
TRBJ1-6,TRBV4-1,ASSQGWAGNYNSPLH
TRBJ1-2,TRBV6-5,ASRPRQGSRYGYT
TRBJ2-7,TRBV5-6,ASFGGGRAEQY
TRBJ2-2,TRBV28,ASSLAGGLTGELF
TRBJ1-2,TRBV9,ASSDTQGVGYT
TRBJ1-2,TRBV19,ASSIEEGLMGGYT
TRBJ2-3,TRBV6-5,AARGGTHPDTQY
TRBJ2-3,TRBV7-9,ASSQGLAVATDTQY
TRBJ1-1,TRBV28,ASSQWGRGLAF
TRBJ1-1,TRBV27,ASSLYALRGRAF
TRBJ1-2,TRBV5-8,ASSDRGYGYT
TRBJ2-7,TRBV7-2,ASSTSGTGGRKQY
TRBJ2-1,TRBV7-9,ASSLGLISYEQF
TRBJ1-6,TRBV6-6,ASSYSGTGSAPLH
TRBJ2-5,TRBV5-6,ASSFGDRGREETQY
TRBJ1-2,TRBV6-2/TRBV6-3,ASSYNSRGRSGYT